What follows are 12 T cell receptor beta chains derived from one specimen sequenced in a study of shared clonotypes between healthy human individuals. Only in-frame clones appear in the TCRdb table, and some are missing; sequencing was by immunoSEQ multiplex PCR. Of approximately 500,000 clones listed, approximately 95% are singletons. The sequenced sample was naive CD4+ T cells sorted from blood. Stated subset: CD45RA+ positively selected. The receptors derive from a woman in her twenties or thirties in good health.

The chain carries TRBV6-1 and TRBJ1-1; D uncertain. The CDR3 totals 16 residues. V lost 1 base, J lost 2 bases, and 14 bases lay in between. CDR1 MNHNS and CDR2 SASEGT come from the germline V gene. CDR3 residues: CASSEGAGRVNTEAFF. CDR3 sequence (DNA): TGTGCCAGCAGTGAAGGGGCCGGACGGGTAAACACTGAAGCTTTCTTT.

This sequence joins TRBV19 and TRBJ1-2; 7 bases are a match to TRBD1. Losses at the gene ends were 5 bases for V and 4 bases for J; bases not matched to a gene: 10. The CDR3 extends over 15 amino acids. Germline CDR1 and CDR2: LNHDA and SQIVND (reference sequence). CDR3 region: CASSLLRDSSYGYTF. The CDR3 nucleotides read TGTGCCAGTAGTTTGCTCCGGGACAGCTCCTATGGCTACACCTTC.

This chain uses TRBV7-9 with TRBJ1-5; 7 bases align to TRBD1. From germline, CDR1 is SEHNR and CDR2 FQNEAQ (reference sequence). V was clipped by 5 bases and J by 7 bases; unmatched bases: 5. The CDR3 is made up of 13 amino acids. CDR3 protein: CASSPRQGQPQHF. The CDR3 DNA follows: TGTGCCAGCAGCCCACGACAGGGCCAGCCCCAGCATTTT.

V usage is TRBV5-1 and J usage is TRBJ2-1; D perhaps matches TRBD2 (5 bases). Trimming removed 1 base from V and 0 bases from J, with 14 bases in between. CDR3 length: 17 residues. The germline CDR1 and CDR2 sequences are SGHRS and YFSETQ. The chain's CDR3 is CASSLSGGFSSYNEQFF. CDR3 in DNA: TGCGCCAGCAGCTTGTCCGGCGGGTTCAGCTCCTACAATGAGCAGTTCTTC.

The chain employs TRBV19 and TRBJ2-1; 11 nucleotides agree with TRBD2. The germline gives CDR1 LNHDA, CDR2 SQIVND (reference sequence). The CDR3 extends over 21 amino acids. The V and J ends lost 4 bases and 2 bases, in that order; junction bases with no gene match: 19. This CDR3 reads CASSRQTPGLAAAGPYNEQFF. CDR3 in DNA: TGTGCCAGTAGTAGGCAAACCCCGGGACTAGCGGCCGCGGGTCCCTACAATGAGCAGTTCTTC.

The chain uses TRBV4-2 and TRBJ1-2, with no clear D. Per germline, CDR1 LGHNA and CDR2 YNFKEQ. The CDR3 runs 15 residues. Trimming left V 0 bases short and J 9 bases short, with 17 bases between. The CDR3 sequence is CASSQDAPIPNRYTF. CDR3 in DNA: TGTGCCAGCAGCCAAGATGCCCCAATACCGAATCGCTACACCTTC.

The sample holds one count of this clone. V and J are TRBV18 and TRBJ2-1; a possible D gene is TRBD1 (6 bases). Per the germline V gene, CDR1 is KGHSH and CDR2 is LQKENI. This CDR3 region has 13 residues. Trimming pared 4 bases from V and 5 bases from J, leaving 9 bases between. The CDR3 coding sequence is TGTGCCAGCTCACGGGGGCCCCACAATGAGCAGTTCTTC. Residues: CASSRGPHNEQFF. The full variable domain, its missing parts supplied by reference TRBV18 and TRBJ2-1, is NAGVMQNPRHLVRRRGQEARLRCSPMKGHSHVYWYRQLPEEGLKFMVYLQKENIIDESGMPKERFSAEFPKEGPSILRIQQVVRGDSAAYFCASSRGPHNEQFFGPGTRLTVL.

The rearrangement links TRBV30 to TRBJ1-1; the D gene is possibly TRBD1 (6 bases). Germline CDR1 GTSNPN, CDR2 SVGIG (reference sequence). Trimming shortened V by 5 bases and J by 0 bases, and 10 bases separated the two germline ends. CDR3 length: 13 residues. This CDR3 is CAWSKGVNTEAFF. In nucleotides, the CDR3 is TGTGCCTGGTCTAAGGGGGTGAACACTGAAGCTTTCTTT.

This rearrangement joins TRBV4-1 to TRBJ2-1; D possibly matches TRBD1 or TRBD2 (5 bases each). This CDR3 is built from 14 residues. The germline V and J ends were trimmed by 3 bases and 6 bases, with 12 bases remaining between them. Germline CDR1 MGHRA, CDR2 YSYEKL. CDR3: CASSHLRDPNEQFF. CDR3 sequence (DNA): TGCGCCAGCAGCCACCTAAGGGACCCCAATGAGCAGTTCTTC.

J is TRBJ2-7 and V is TRBV19; 9 bases agree with TRBD1. V shed 8 bases and J 4 bases; nucleotides not matched to a gene: 9. This CDR3 is 14 amino acids long. CDR1 and CDR2 from the germline V gene are LNHDA and SQIVND (reference sequence). CDR3 in amino acids: CASGSQGALYEQYF. Written as DNA, the CDR3 is TGTGCCAGTGGTTCACAGGGGGCATTGTACGAGCAGTACTTC.

J is TRBJ2-4 and V is TRBV6-5; the D gene is possibly TRBD1 (6 bases). V shed 0 bases and J shed 8 bases, with 14 bases lying between them. Per germline, CDR1 MNHEY and CDR2 SVGAGI. The CDR3 runs to 15 residues. CDR3 loop: CASSYSDSLGDIQYF. Here the CDR3 DNA reads TGTGCCAGCAGTTACTCGGACAGTTTGGGTGACATTCAGTACTTC.

In its sample, this clone was seen once. V usage is TRBV2 and J usage is TRBJ2-7, with D possibly TRBD2 on 5 matching bases. V shed 6 bases and J shed 2 bases, with 11 bases lying between them. The CDR3 covers 13 residues. Germline values: CDR1 SNHLY, CDR2 FYNNEI. CDR3 in amino acids: CASSADGTYEQYF. In DNA, the CDR3 is TGTGCCAGCAGCGCGGACGGGACCTACGAGCAGTACTTC.